This T cell receptor (beta chain) was captured in a study of blood T cell repertoires in COVID-19. Produced via immunoSEQ multiplex PCR; TCRdb's table is partial and in-frame only. The repertoire holds a few hundred thousand clones, with 83% as singletons. The germline CDR1 and CDR2 sequences are SGHNT and YYREEE (reference sequence). Trimming shortened V by 2 bases and J by 0 bases, and 8 bases separated the two germline ends. CDR3 length: 14 amino acids. The TCR sequence derives from a woman aged 45-59 years with acute or convalescent COVID-19. The sample comprised peripheral blood. The V call is TRBV5-4, the J call TRBJ1-1; unclear D gene. The DNA of the CDR3 is TGTGCCAGCAGCTTTCCGGGGATGAACACTGAAGCTTTCTTT. Its protein is CASSFPGMNTEAFF.